A selection of T cell receptor beta chains follows, all from one sample in a study of cytomegalovirus exposure and HLA in healthy donors. The assay was immunoSEQ multiplex PCR, and TCRdb's table has in-frame clones only and misses some. The specimen's table records some 120,000 clones. What was sequenced was PBMCs. These receptors came from a man aged 25 to 45 in good health and CMV-seronegative. Both conserved end residues are part of each CDR3.

V gene: TRBV28
CDR3 protein: CASRTDRGGGYTF

V gene: TRBV10-3
CDR3 protein: CAISEDTPYSNQPQHF

V gene: TRBV5-6
CDR3 protein: CASSQHGGLGREPYEQYF

V gene: TRBV4-1
CDR3 protein: CASSPSGGSFGPARYGYTF

V gene: TRBV19
CDR3 protein: CAKITFQGARGTGELFF

V gene: TRBV19
CDR3 protein: CASSRGAGYGYTF

V gene: TRBV30
CDR3 protein: CAWSVPLIWTGEDTGELFF

V gene: TRBV19
CDR3 protein: CASSPGDRGGAGKETQYF

V gene: TRBV5-4
CDR3 protein: CASSPGTSGGVYNEQFF

V gene: TRBV4-2
CDR3 protein: CASSQGTGDGNTIYF

V gene: TRBV7-6
CDR3 protein: CASSLLDRAANTGELFF

V gene: TRBV28
CDR3 protein: CASSLADRADGYTF

V gene: TRBV5-1
CDR3 protein: CASSLAVSSEQFF

V gene: TRBV7-2
CDR3 protein: CASRGAANEKLFF